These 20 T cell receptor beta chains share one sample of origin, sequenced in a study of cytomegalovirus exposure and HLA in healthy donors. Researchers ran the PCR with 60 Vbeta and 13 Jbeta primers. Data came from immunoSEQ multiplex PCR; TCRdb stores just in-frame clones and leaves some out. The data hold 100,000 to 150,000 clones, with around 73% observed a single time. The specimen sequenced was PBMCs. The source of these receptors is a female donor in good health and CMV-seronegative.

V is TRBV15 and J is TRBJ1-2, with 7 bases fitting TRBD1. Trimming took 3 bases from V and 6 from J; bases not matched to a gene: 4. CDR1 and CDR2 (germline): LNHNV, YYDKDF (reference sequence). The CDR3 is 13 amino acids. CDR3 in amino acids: CATSSDRANGYTF. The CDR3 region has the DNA TGTGCCACCAGCAGTGACAGGGCAAATGGCTACACCTTC.

The CDR3 nucleotides are TGTGCCAGCAGTAACGCAGGGGGCTCCTACGAGCAGTACTTC. This sequence encodes CASSNAGGSYEQYF. The chain recombines TRBV27 with TRBJ2-7, with TRBD1 matching 7 bases. This CDR3 has 14 amino acids. The V gene's germline CDR1 is MNHEY and CDR2 SMNVEV (reference sequence). With V trimmed by 5 bases and J by 0 bases, 4 bases remained unmatched.

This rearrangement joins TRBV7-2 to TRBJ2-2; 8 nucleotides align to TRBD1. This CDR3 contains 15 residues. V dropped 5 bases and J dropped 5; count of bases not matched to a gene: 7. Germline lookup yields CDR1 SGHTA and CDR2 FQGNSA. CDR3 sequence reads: CASSEDRDTTGELFF. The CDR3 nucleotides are TGTGCCAGCAGCGAGGACAGGGATACTACCGGGGAGCTGTTTTTT.

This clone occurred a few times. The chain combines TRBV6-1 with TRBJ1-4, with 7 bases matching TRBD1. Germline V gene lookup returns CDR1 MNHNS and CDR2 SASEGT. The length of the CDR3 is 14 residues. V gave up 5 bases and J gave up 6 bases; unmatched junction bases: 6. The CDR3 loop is CASSRDRVDEKLFF. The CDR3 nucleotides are TGTGCCAGCAGTCGAGACAGGGTGGATGAAAAACTGTTTTTT.

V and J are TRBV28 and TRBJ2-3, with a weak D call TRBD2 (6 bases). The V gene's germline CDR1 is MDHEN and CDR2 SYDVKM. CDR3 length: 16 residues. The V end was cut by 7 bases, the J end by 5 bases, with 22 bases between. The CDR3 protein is CASMRGSMGGRDTQYF. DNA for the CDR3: TGTGCCAGCATGCGCGGGTCCATGGGGGGAAGAGATACGCAGTATTTT.

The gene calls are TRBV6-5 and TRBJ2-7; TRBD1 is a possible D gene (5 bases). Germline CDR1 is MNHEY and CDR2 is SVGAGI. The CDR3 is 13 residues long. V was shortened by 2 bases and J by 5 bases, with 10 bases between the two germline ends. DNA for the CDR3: TGTGCCAGCAGTTACAACCCAGGGAACGAGCAGTACTTC. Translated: CASSYNPGNEQYF.

The CDR3 spells CASSSGQGGTEAFF. CDR3 sequence (DNA): TGTGCCAGCAGTTCCGGACAGGGGGGCACTGAAGCTTTCTTT. The chain couples TRBV28 to TRBJ1-1, with 10 bases identical to TRBD1. There are 14 residues in the CDR3. CDR1 and CDR2 (germline): MDHEN, SYDVKM. Unmatched junction bases numbered 3, after V lost 4 bases and J lost 4 bases.

The CDR3 here is CASSHPAGLGETQYF. In DNA, the CDR3 is TGTGCCAGCAGCCACCCGGCGGGTTTGGGAGAGACCCAGTACTTC. The rearrangement links TRBV11-2 to TRBJ2-5, with TRBD2 as a possible D gene (5 bases). V lost 5 bases, J lost 4 bases, and 17 bases lay in between. Germline values: CDR1 SGHAT, CDR2 FQNNGV. The CDR3 runs 15 residues. Combining the CDR3 with reference TRBV11-2 and TRBJ2-5 gives the whole variable domain EAGVAQSPRYKIIEKRQSVAFWCNPISGHATLYWYQQILGQGPKLLIQFQNNGVVDDSQLPKDRFSAERLKGVDSTLKIQPAKLEDSAVYLCASSHPAGLGETQYFGPGTRLLVL.

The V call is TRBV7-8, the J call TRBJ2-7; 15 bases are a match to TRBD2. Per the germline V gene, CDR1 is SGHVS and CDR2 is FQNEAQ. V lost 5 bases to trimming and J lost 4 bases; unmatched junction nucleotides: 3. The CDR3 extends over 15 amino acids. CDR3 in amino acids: CASSKGLAGGYEQYF. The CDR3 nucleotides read TGTGCCAGCAGCAAGGGACTAGCGGGAGGATACGAGCAGTACTTC.

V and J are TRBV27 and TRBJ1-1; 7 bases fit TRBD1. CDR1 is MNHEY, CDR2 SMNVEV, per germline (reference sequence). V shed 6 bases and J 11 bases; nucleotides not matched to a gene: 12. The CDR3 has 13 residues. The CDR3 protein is CASSLTGTLEAFF. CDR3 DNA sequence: TGTGCCAGCAGCCTGACAGGGACCCTTGAGGCTTTCTTT.

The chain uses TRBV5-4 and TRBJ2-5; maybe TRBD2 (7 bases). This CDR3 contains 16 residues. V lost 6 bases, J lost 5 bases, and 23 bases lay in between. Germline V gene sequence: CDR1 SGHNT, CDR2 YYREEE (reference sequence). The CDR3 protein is CASTLGGGGAGETQYF. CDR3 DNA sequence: TGTGCCAGCACCCTCGGAGGGGGGGGCGCGGGCGAGACCCAGTACTTC.

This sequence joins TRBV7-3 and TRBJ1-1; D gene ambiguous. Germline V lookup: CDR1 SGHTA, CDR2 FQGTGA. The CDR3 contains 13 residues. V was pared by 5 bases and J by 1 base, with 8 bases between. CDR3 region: CASSQVPNTEAFF. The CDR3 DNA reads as TGTGCCAGCAGCCAGGTTCCGAACACTGAAGCTTTCTTT.

The CDR3 protein is CASTYLLAGGAEAFF. The CDR3 region has the DNA TGTGCCAGCACCTACCTCCTCGCGGGTGGTGCTGAAGCTTTCTTT. V and J are TRBV6-1 and TRBJ1-1; no clear D. CDR1 is MNHNS and CDR2 is SASEGT in the germline V gene. The length of the CDR3 is 15 residues. V lost 7 bases, J lost 6 bases, and 21 bases lay in between.

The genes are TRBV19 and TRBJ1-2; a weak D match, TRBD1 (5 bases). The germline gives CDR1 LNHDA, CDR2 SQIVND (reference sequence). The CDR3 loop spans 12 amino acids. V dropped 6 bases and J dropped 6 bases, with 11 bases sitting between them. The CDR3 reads CASRQGFHGYTF. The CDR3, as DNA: TGTGCCAGTAGGCAGGGTTTTCATGGCTACACCTTC. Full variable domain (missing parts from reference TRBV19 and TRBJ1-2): DGGITQSPKYLFRKEGQNVTLSCEQNLNHDAMYWYRQDPGQGLRLIYYSQIVNDFQKGDIAEGYSVSREKKESFPLTVTSAQKNPTAFYLCASRQGFHGYTFGSGTRLTVV.

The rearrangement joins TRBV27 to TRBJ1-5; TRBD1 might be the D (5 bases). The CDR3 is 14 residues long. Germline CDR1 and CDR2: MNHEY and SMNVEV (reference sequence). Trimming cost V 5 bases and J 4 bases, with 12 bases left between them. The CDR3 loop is CASSALQGNQPQHF. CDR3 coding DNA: TGTGCCAGCAGTGCGCTCCAGGGAAATCAGCCCCAGCATTTT.

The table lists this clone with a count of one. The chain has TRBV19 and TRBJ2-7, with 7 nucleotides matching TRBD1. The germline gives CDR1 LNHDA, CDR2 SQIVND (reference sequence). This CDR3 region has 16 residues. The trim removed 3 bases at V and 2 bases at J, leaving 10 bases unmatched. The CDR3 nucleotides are TGTGCCAGTAGTATCTCCTGGGACAGTCATCCCTACGAGCAGTACTTC. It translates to CASSISWDSHPYEQYF.

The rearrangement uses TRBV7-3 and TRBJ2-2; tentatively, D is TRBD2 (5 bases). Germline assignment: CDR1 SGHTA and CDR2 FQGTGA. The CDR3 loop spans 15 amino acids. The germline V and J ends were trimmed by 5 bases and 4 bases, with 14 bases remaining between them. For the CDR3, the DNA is TGTGCCAGCAGCCCCCCCCCGGCGGGCACCGGGGAGCTGTTTTTT. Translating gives CASSPPPAGTGELFF.

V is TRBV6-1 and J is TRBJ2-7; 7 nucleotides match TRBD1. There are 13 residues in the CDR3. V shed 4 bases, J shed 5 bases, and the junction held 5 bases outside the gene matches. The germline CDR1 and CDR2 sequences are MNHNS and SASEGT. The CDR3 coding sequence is TGTGCCAGCAGTGGGGCACAGGGGAACGAGCAGTACTTC. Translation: CASSGAQGNEQYF.

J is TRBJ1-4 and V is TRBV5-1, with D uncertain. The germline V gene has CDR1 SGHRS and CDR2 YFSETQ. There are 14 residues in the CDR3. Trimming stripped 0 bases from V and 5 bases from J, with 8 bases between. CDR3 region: CASSLGRPNEKLFF. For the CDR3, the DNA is TGCGCCAGCAGCTTGGGGAGACCCAATGAAAAACTGTTTTTT.

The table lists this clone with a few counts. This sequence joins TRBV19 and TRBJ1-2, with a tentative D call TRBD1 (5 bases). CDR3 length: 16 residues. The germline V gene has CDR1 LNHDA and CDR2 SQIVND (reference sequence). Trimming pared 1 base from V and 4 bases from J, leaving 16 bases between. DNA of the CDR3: TGTGCCAGTAGTATAGTTGGGGGGGAAGGAGGCTATGGCTACACCTTC. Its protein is CASSIVGGEGGYGYTF.